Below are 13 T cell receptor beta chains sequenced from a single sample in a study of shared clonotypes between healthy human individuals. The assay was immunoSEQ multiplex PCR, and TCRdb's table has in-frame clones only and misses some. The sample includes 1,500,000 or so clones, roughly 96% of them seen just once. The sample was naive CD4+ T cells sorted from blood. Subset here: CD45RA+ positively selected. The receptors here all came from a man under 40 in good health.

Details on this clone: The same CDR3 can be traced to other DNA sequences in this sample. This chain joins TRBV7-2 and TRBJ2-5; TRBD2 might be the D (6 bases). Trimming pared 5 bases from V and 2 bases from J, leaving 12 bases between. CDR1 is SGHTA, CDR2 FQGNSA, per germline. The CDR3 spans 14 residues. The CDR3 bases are TGTGCCAGCAGCCTCACGCGGGATCAAGAGACCCAGTACTTC. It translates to CASSLTRDQETQYF.

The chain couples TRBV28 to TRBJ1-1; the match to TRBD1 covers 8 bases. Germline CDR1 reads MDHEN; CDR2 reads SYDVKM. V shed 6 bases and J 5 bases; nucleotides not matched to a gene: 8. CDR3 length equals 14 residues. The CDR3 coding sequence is TGTGCCAGCAGCCGCGGACAGGGAGTTACTGAAGCTTTCTTT. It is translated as CASSRGQGVTEAFF.

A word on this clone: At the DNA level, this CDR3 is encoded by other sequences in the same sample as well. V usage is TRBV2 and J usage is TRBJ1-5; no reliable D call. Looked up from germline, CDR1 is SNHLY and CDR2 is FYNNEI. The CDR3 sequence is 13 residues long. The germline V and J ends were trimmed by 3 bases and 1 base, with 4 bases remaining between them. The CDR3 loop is CASSDDSNQPQHF. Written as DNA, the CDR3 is TGTGCCAGCAGTGATGACAGCAATCAGCCCCAGCATTTT.

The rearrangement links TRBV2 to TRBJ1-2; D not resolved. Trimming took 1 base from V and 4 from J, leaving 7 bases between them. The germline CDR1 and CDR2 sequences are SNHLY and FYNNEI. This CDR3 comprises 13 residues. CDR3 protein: CASSEGTSYGYTF. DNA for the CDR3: TGTGCCAGCAGTGAAGGCACTTCCTATGGCTACACCTTC. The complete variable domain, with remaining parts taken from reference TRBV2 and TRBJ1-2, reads EPEVTQTPSHQVTQMGQEVILRCVPISNHLYFYWYRQILGQKVEFLVSFYNNEISEKSEIFDDQFSVERPDGSNFTLKIRSTKLEDSAMYFCASSEGTSYGYTFGSGTRLTVV.

The CDR3 spells CASSLGLAGDSETQYF. DNA of the CDR3: TGCGCCAGCAGCCTGGGACTAGCGGGAGATTCAGAGACCCAGTACTTC. The chain joins TRBV5-1 to TRBJ2-5, with 14 bases aligning to TRBD2. CDR1 and CDR2 (germline): SGHRS, YFSETQ. Germline trimming cut 4 bases from V and 4 bases from J; bases unmatched to any gene: 6. This CDR3 contains 16 residues.

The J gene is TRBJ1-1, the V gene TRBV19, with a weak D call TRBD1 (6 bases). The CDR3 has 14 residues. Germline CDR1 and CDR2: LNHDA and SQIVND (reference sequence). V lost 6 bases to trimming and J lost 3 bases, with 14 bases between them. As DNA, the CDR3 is TGTGCCAGTAGCCCGTCGGGGGCGGACACTGAAGCTTTCTTT. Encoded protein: CASSPSGADTEAFF.

The CDR3 protein is CAISPAGIYGEQFF. The CDR3 coding sequence is TGTGCCATCAGTCCTGCCGGCATCTACGGTGAGCAGTTCTTC. The chain combines TRBV10-3 with TRBJ2-1, with D unclear. The V end was cut by 5 bases, the J end by 9 bases, with 17 bases between. Germline values: CDR1 ENHRY, CDR2 SYGVKD. CDR3 length: 14 amino acids.

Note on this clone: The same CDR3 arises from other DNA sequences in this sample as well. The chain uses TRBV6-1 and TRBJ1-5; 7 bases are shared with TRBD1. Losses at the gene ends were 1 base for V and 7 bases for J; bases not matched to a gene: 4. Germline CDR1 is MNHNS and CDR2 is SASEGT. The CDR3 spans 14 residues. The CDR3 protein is CASSEGQGGQPQHF. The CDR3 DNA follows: TGTGCCAGCAGTGAAGGACAGGGAGGACAGCCCCAGCATTTT.

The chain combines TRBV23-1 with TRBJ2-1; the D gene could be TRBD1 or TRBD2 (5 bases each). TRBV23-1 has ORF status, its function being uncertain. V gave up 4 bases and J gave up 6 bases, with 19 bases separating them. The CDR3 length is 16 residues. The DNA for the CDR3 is TGCGCCAGCAGTCGCGACGGGCCCACTGGGGGCAATGAGCAGTTCTTC. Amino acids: CASSRDGPTGGNEQFF.

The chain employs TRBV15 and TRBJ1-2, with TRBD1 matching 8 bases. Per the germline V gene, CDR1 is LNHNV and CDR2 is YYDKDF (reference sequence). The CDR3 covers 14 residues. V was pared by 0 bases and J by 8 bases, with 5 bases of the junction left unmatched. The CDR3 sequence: CATSRDTPGGGYTF. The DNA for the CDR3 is TGTGCCACCAGCAGAGATACGCCAGGGGGCGGCTACACCTTC.

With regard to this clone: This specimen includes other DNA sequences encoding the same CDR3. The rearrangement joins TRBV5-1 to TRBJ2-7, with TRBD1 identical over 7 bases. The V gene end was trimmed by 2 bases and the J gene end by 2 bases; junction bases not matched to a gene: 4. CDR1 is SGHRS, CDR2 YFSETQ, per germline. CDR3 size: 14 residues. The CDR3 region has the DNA TGCGCCAGCAGCTTCCGGGACAGAGCCTACGAGCAGTACTTC. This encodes CASSFRDRAYEQYF.

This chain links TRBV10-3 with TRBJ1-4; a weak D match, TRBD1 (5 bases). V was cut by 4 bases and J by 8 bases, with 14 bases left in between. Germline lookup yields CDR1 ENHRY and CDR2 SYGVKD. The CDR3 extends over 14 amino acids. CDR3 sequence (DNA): TGTGCCATCAGTGGATCGACAGTAGGGGAAAAACTGTTTTTT. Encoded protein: CAISGSTVGEKLFF.

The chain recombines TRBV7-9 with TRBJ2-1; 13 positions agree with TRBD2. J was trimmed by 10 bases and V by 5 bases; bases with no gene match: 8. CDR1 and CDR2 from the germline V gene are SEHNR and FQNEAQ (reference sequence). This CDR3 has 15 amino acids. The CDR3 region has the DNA TGTGCCAGCAGCACAGGACTAGCGGGAGTTACCGAGCAGTTCTTC. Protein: CASSTGLAGVTEQFF.